A selection of T cell receptor beta chains follows, all from one sample in a study of CD8 T cells in ankylosing spondylitis. One entry per CDR3 protein, called by TCRdb with MiXCR from the 5' RACE reads. The table shows some 840,000 distinct CDR3 sequences, with approximately 12% occurring only once. Sequenced material: blood, either unsorted or a sorted T cell fraction (not recorded which). The receptors were gathered from a male donor with ankylosing spondylitis. Both conserved end residues are part of each CDR3. Each record gives: V gene, J gene, D gene, clone size, CDR3 protein, CDR3 DNA. The D gene is left open where the match is weak. Expanded clones are given a class, and other clones once, few, many or no size at all.

v_call: TRBV6-1
j_call: TRBJ2-7
d_call: TRBD2
clone_size: .
cdr3_aa: CASTRLAESYEQYF
cdr3_nt: TGTGCCAGCACCAGACTAGCGGAATCCTACGAGCAGTACTTC

v_call: TRBV6-1
j_call: TRBJ1-1
d_call: .
clone_size: .
cdr3_aa: CASSQALDPRADIDSGAFF
cdr3_nt: TGTGCCAGCAGCCAGGCGTTAGACCCTCGGGCCGATATTGACAGTGGCGCTTTCTTT

v_call: TRBV5-1
j_call: TRBJ2-5
d_call: TRBD2
clone_size: few
cdr3_aa: CASSAGLQLGKRETQYF
cdr3_nt: TGCGCCAGCAGCGCGGGACTACAATTGGGGAAGAGGGAGACCCAGTACTTC

v_call: TRBV6-1
j_call: TRBJ2-5
d_call: TRBD2
clone_size: .
cdr3_aa: CASVLYASGAQETQYF
cdr3_nt: TGTGCCAGCGTCCTCTACGCTAGCGGGGCCCAAGAGACCCAGTACTTC

v_call: TRBV20-1
j_call: TRBJ2-5
d_call: .
clone_size: .
cdr3_aa: CSAFEWGSQETQYF
cdr3_nt: TGCAGTGCCTTTGAGTGGGGGTCCCAAGAGACCCAGTACTTC

v_call: TRBV28
j_call: TRBJ1-2
d_call: TRBD1
clone_size: .
cdr3_aa: CASRQTGGEGYTF
cdr3_nt: TGTGCCAGCAGACAAACAGGGGGTGAGGGCTACACCTTC

v_call: TRBV5-1
j_call: TRBJ2-7
d_call: .
clone_size: few
cdr3_aa: CASSLTGTPYEQYF
cdr3_nt: TGCGCCAGCAGCTTGACAGGGACACCCTACGAGCAGTACTTC

v_call: TRBV6-5
j_call: TRBJ1-1
d_call: TRBD1
clone_size: few
cdr3_aa: CASSYSRQGIEAFF
cdr3_nt: TGTGCCAGCAGTTACTCGAGACAGGGAATTGAAGCTTTCTTT

v_call: TRBV18
j_call: TRBJ2-2
d_call: .
clone_size: .
cdr3_aa: CASSAAANTGELFF
cdr3_nt: TGTGCCAGCTCAGCGGCGGCGAACACCGGGGAGCTGTTTTTT

v_call: TRBV7-2
j_call: TRBJ1-4
d_call: TRBD1
clone_size: .
cdr3_aa: CASSPRQGATEKLFF
cdr3_nt: TGTGCCAGCAGCCCCCGACAGGGGGCAACGGAAAAACTGTTTTTT

v_call: TRBV4-1
j_call: TRBJ2-7
d_call: .
clone_size: .
cdr3_aa: CASSQDPKAAGSYEQYF
cdr3_nt: TGCGCCAGCAGCCAAGATCCTAAGGCGGCGGGCTCCTACGAGCAGTACTTC

v_call: TRBV6-1
j_call: TRBJ2-4
d_call: TRBD1
clone_size: .
cdr3_aa: CASRLGTDVKNIQYF
cdr3_nt: TGTGCCAGCAGGCTCGGGACAGACGTTAAAAACATTCAGTACTTC

v_call: TRBV20-1
j_call: TRBJ1-4
d_call: .
clone_size: many
cdr3_aa: CSASGDPGAEGKLFF
cdr3_nt: TGCAGTGCTAGTGGGGACCCCGGGGCGGAGGGGAAACTGTTTTTT

v_call: TRBV5-8
j_call: TRBJ2-3
d_call: .
clone_size: .
cdr3_aa: CASSLARDFTDTQYF
cdr3_nt: TGTGCCAGCAGCTTGGCCCGGGACTTCACAGATACGCAGTATTTT

v_call: TRBV7-6
j_call: TRBJ1-1
d_call: TRBD1
clone_size: .
cdr3_aa: CASSFRDREAEAFF
cdr3_nt: TGTGCCAGCAGCTTCAGGGACAGGGAGGCTGAAGCTTTCTTT

v_call: TRBV20-1
j_call: TRBJ2-7
d_call: TRBD2
clone_size: few
cdr3_aa: CSARQRLAGELYEQYF
cdr3_nt: TGCAGTGCTAGACAACGACTAGCGGGGGAGCTATACGAGCAGTACTTC

v_call: TRBV18
j_call: TRBJ2-7
d_call: TRBD1
clone_size: few
cdr3_aa: CASSQDRGLHEQYF
cdr3_nt: TGTGCCAGCTCTCAGGACAGGGGACTCCACGAGCAGTACTTC

v_call: TRBV6-6
j_call: TRBJ2-7
d_call: TRBD2
clone_size: .
cdr3_aa: CASSYSFGGEQYF
cdr3_nt: TGTGCCAGCAGTTACTCTTTCGGGGGGGAGCAGTACTTC

v_call: TRBV20-1
j_call: TRBJ1-4
d_call: .
clone_size: .
cdr3_aa: CSATDRSFWEKLFF
cdr3_nt: TGCAGTGCTACCGACAGGTCCTTTTGGGAAAAACTGTTTTTT

v_call: TRBV5-1
j_call: TRBJ1-4
d_call: .
clone_size: few
cdr3_aa: CASSGAPWDEKLFF
cdr3_nt: TGCGCCAGCAGCGGGGCCCCGTGGGATGAAAAACTGTTTTTT

v_call: TRBV10-3
j_call: TRBJ2-3
d_call: TRBD1
clone_size: few
cdr3_aa: CAISESSYRDRGYF
cdr3_nt: TGTGCCATCAGTGAGTCGAGTTATCGGGACAGGGGCTATTTT

v_call: TRBV6-2/TRBV6-3
j_call: TRBJ1-5
d_call: .
clone_size: few
cdr3_aa: CASSYAGISRASWRNQPQHF
cdr3_nt: TGTGCCAGCAGTTACGCGGGAATATCTCGGGCCAGTTGGCGGAATCAGCCCCAGCATTTT

v_call: TRBV2
j_call: TRBJ1-5
d_call: .
clone_size: many
cdr3_aa: CASSDSNQPQHF
cdr3_nt: TGTGCCAGCAGTGACAGCAATCAGCCCCAGCATTTT

v_call: TRBV7-2
j_call: TRBJ2-7
d_call: TRBD2
clone_size: many
cdr3_aa: CASSLVAGGLYEQYF
cdr3_nt: TGTGCCAGCAGCTTAGTAGCGGGAGGGCTCTACGAGCAGTACTTC

v_call: TRBV12-3/TRBV12-4
j_call: TRBJ1-5
d_call: TRBD1
clone_size: many
cdr3_aa: CASTFRDRGGSNQPQHF
cdr3_nt: TGTGCCAGCACCTTTCGGGACAGGGGGGGTAGCAATCAGCCCCAGCATTTT

v_call: TRBV7-2
j_call: TRBJ1-1
d_call: .
clone_size: few
cdr3_aa: CASSSQAGRTEAFF
cdr3_nt: TGTGCCAGCAGCTCCCAAGCGGGCCGAACTGAAGCTTTCTTT

v_call: TRBV20-1
j_call: TRBJ2-2
d_call: .
clone_size: few
cdr3_aa: CSATGGPGELFF
cdr3_nt: TGCAGTGCTACTGGGGGCCCCGGGGAGCTGTTTTTT

v_call: TRBV9
j_call: TRBJ2-2
d_call: .
clone_size: .
cdr3_aa: CASSLNPIGYSTGELFF
cdr3_nt: TGTGCCAGCAGCCTCAACCCTATAGGTTACTCCACCGGGGAGCTGTTTTTT

v_call: TRBV28
j_call: TRBJ2-7
d_call: TRBD1
clone_size: .
cdr3_aa: CASSLTGTVNSYEQYF
cdr3_nt: TGTGCCAGCAGCTTGACCGGGACAGTTAACTCCTACGAGCAGTACTTC

v_call: TRBV2
j_call: TRBJ1-1
d_call: .
clone_size: .
cdr3_aa: CASNLERGKEEAFF
cdr3_nt: TGTGCCAGCAACCTGGAGAGGGGGAAAGAAGAGGCTTTCTTT

v_call: TRBV30
j_call: TRBJ1-6
d_call: .
clone_size: .
cdr3_aa: CAWSKRRLHF
cdr3_nt: TGTGCCTGGAGTAAACGGCGCCTCCACTTT

v_call: TRBV20-1
j_call: TRBJ2-3
d_call: .
clone_size: few
cdr3_aa: CSASQPQSTDTQYF
cdr3_nt: TGCAGTGCTAGCCAGCCTCAAAGCACAGATACGCAGTATTTT

v_call: TRBV12-3/TRBV12-4
j_call: TRBJ2-1
d_call: .
clone_size: .
cdr3_aa: CASSLSVEQFF
cdr3_nt: TGTGCCAGCAGTTTATCGGTGGAGCAGTTCTTC

v_call: TRBV9
j_call: TRBJ2-5
d_call: .
clone_size: many
cdr3_aa: CASSVSRGTFRETQYF
cdr3_nt: TGTGCCAGCAGCGTCAGTAGGGGGACCTTCCGGGAGACCCAGTACTTC

v_call: TRBV12-3/TRBV12-4
j_call: TRBJ2-2
d_call: .
clone_size: few
cdr3_aa: CASSADANTGELFF
cdr3_nt: TGTGCCAGCAGTGCGGACGCGAACACCGGGGAGCTGTTTTTT

v_call: TRBV15
j_call: TRBJ2-7
d_call: .
clone_size: .
cdr3_aa: CATSRGRGVTYEQYF
cdr3_nt: TGTGCCACCAGCAGAGGGAGGGGGGTTACCTACGAGCAGTACTTC

v_call: TRBV20-1
j_call: TRBJ2-2
d_call: .
clone_size: .
cdr3_aa: CSHRGDTGELFF
cdr3_nt: TGCAGTCATAGAGGGGACACCGGGGAGCTGTTTTTT

v_call: TRBV19
j_call: TRBJ2-7
d_call: .
clone_size: .
cdr3_aa: CATSPSHRFYEQYF
cdr3_nt: TGTGCCACCTCCCCATCCCACCGTTTCTACGAGCAGTACTTC

v_call: TRBV23-1
j_call: TRBJ1-6
d_call: .
clone_size: .
cdr3_aa: CASSYRRDNSPLHF
cdr3_nt: TGCGCCAGCAGTTACAGGAGGGATAATTCACCCCTCCACTTT

v_call: TRBV12-3/TRBV12-4
j_call: TRBJ1-5
d_call: .
clone_size: many
cdr3_aa: CASSLERGHNQPQHF
cdr3_nt: TGTGCCAGCAGTTTAGAGCGGGGCCACAATCAGCCCCAGCATTTT

v_call: TRBV6-5
j_call: TRBJ2-3
d_call: .
clone_size: .
cdr3_aa: CASSLRDGSTDTQYF
cdr3_nt: TGTGCCAGCAGTTTACGGGACGGAAGCACAGATACGCAGTATTTT

v_call: TRBV20-1
j_call: TRBJ2-1
d_call: TRBD2
clone_size: few
cdr3_aa: CSARGRGLDLSYNEQFF
cdr3_nt: TGCAGTGCTAGAGGACGGGGACTAGATTTGTCCTACAATGAGCAGTTCTTC

v_call: TRBV20-1
j_call: TRBJ2-2
d_call: .
clone_size: .
cdr3_aa: CSARGAYGASRTNTGELFF
cdr3_nt: TGCAGTGCTAGAGGAGCTTACGGAGCTAGCAGAACGAACACCGGGGAGCTGTTTTTT

v_call: TRBV6-1
j_call: TRBJ1-1
d_call: .
clone_size: few
cdr3_aa: CASSAARMNTEAFF
cdr3_nt: TGTGCCAGCAGTGCGGCCCGAATGAACACTGAAGCTTTCTTT

v_call: TRBV4-3
j_call: TRBJ2-2
d_call: .
clone_size: .
cdr3_aa: CASSQGGGITRGTGELFF
cdr3_nt: TGCGCCAGCAGCCAAGGGGGCGGGATCACTCGGGGCACCGGGGAGCTGTTTTTT

v_call: TRBV7-9
j_call: TRBJ1-5
d_call: .
clone_size: .
cdr3_aa: CASTSAGDQPQHF
cdr3_nt: TGTGCCAGCACCTCTGCCGGGGATCAGCCCCAGCATTTT

v_call: TRBV29-1
j_call: TRBJ1-2
d_call: .
clone_size: many
cdr3_aa: CSVEPWSGGYTF
cdr3_nt: TGCAGCGTTGAACCCTGGTCCGGAGGCTACACCTTC

v_call: TRBV7-9
j_call: TRBJ2-3
d_call: .
clone_size: few
cdr3_aa: CASSLIPSEYTQYF
cdr3_nt: TGTGCCAGCAGCTTGATACCCTCCGAATATACGCAGTATTTT

v_call: TRBV6-1
j_call: TRBJ2-7
d_call: .
clone_size: many
cdr3_aa: CASSDAARGTYEQYF
cdr3_nt: TGTGCCAGCAGTGATGCGGCACGGGGGACCTACGAGCAGTACTTC

v_call: TRBV11-2
j_call: TRBJ1-1
d_call: .
clone_size: many
cdr3_aa: CASSLAGGRNTEAFF
cdr3_nt: TGTGCCAGCAGCTTAGCCGGAGGGCGGAACACTGAAGCTTTCTTT